The entry below describes one TCR beta chain. As originally analysed: Reference gene primer amplification gave nucleated cell count estimates. Clones were read by immunoSEQ multiplex PCR, and TCRdb kept only the in-frame ones, dropping some. V, J and clone size are those of that table, while D and trimming were read from the DNA. Of over 120,000 clones detected, more than 75% appear once; the ten largest clones hold approximately 9%. This specimen belongs to a study of blood T cell repertoires in COVID-19. For the study at large: Acute and convalescent COVID-19 specimens originated in the United States, Italy and Spain.

The CDR3 extends over 16 amino acids. With 1 base removed from V and 4 bases from J, the gap between germline ends came to 17 bases. Germline values: CDR1 SGHKS, CDR2 YYEKEE (reference sequence). The sequence derives from a woman in her 50s with active or convalescent COVID-19. V and J are TRBV5-5 and TRBJ1-1; D is perhaps TRBD1 (6 bases). Sample: peripheral blood. In DNA form, the CDR3 reads TGTGCCAGCAGCTTGCGGGGGGGCGCCCTCACCACTGAAGCTTTCTTT. It encodes CASSLRGGALTTEAFF.